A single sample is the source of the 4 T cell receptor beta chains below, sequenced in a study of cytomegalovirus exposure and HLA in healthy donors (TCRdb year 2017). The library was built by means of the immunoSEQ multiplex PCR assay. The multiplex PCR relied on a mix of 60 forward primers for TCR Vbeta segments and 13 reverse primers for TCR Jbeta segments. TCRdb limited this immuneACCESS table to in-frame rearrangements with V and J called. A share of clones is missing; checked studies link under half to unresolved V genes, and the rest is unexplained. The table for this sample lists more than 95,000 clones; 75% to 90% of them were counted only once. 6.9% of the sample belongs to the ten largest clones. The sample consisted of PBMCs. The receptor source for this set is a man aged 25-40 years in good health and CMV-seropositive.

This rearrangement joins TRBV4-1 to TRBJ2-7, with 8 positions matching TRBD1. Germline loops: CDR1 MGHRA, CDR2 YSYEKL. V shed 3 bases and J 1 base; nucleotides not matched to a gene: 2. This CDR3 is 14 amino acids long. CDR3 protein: CASSQDRESYEQYF. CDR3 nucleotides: TGCGCCAGCAGCCAGGACAGGGAGTCCTACGAGCAGTACTTC.

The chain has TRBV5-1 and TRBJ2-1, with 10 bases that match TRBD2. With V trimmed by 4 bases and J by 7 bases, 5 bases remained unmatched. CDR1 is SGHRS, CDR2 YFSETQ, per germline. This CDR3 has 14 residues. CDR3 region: CASSSGGAVNEQFF. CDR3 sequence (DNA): TGCGCCAGCAGCAGCGGGGGGGCGGTTAATGAGCAGTTCTTC.

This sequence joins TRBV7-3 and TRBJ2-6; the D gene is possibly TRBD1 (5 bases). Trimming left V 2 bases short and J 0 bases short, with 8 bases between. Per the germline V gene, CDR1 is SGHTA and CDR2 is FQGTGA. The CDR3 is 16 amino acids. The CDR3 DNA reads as TGTGCCAGCAGCTTACAGGGTAGCTCTGGGGCCAACGTCCTGACTTTC. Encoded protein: CASSLQGSSGANVLTF.

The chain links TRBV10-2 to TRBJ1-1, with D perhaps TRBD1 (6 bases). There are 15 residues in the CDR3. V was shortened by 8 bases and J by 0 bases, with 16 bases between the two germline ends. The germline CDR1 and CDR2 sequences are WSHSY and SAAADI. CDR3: CASGTPPVMNTEAFF. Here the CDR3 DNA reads TGCGCCAGCGGGACACCCCCAGTTATGAACACTGAAGCTTTCTTT.